The clone carrying this T cell receptor (beta chain) was counted a few times. MiXCR, applied by TCRdb to the RT-PCR reads, yields one record per CDR3 protein. The sample consists of about 960,000 distinct CDR3 sequences, roughly 18% of them appearing once. CDR1 and CDR2 from the germline V gene are LNHNV and YYDKDF (reference sequence). The CDR3 has 15 amino acids. Trimming took off 6 bases at V and 4 bases at J, with 19 bases between the two ends. This sample was taken from a study of patients and donors after allogeneic stem cell transplantation. The sequenced sample consisted of blood, either unsorted or a sorted T cell fraction (not recorded which). This clonotype was sampled from a human donor who was either an allogeneic HSCT recipient or a stem cell or donor lymphocyte infusion donor (not recorded which). It is not recorded whose cells these are; they may come from a transplant donor. V is TRBV15 and J is TRBJ2-7; D possibly matches TRBD1 or TRBD2 (5 bases each). Written as DNA, the CDR3 is TGTGCCACCAGTAGATCCCGGGACGGATTTTACGAGCAGTACTTC. It translates to CATSRSRDGFYEQYF.